Shown below are 13 T cell receptor beta chains from a single sample sequenced in a study of OX40 agonist ivuxolimab in advanced cancers. Sequencing was performed with immunoSEQ multiplex PCR; in TCRdb, only in-frame clones are kept and a portion is missing. The data show roughly 100,000 clones, roughly 95% seen once. The starting material was CD4+ or CD8+ T cells sorted from blood, obtained in a trial of the OX40 agonist ivuxolimab. The source is an adult with an advanced solid tumor such as melanoma, head and neck, liver or kidney cancer.

This chain links TRBV27 with TRBJ2-7, with D unclear. The V end was cut by 0 bases, the J end by 0 bases, with 12 bases between. This CDR3 contains 16 residues. Looked up from germline, CDR1 is MNHEY and CDR2 is SMNVEV (reference sequence). CDR3 amino acids: CASSLSTYTYSYEQYF. For the CDR3, the DNA is TGTGCCAGCAGTTTATCGACCTACACTTACTCCTACGAGCAGTACTTC.

This clone was observed a single time. The chain combines TRBV7-9 with TRBJ2-7, with TRBD1 as a possible D gene (5 bases). Germline values: CDR1 SEHNR, CDR2 FQNEAQ (reference sequence). V shed 6 bases and J shed 5 bases, with 14 bases lying between them. The CDR3 sequence is 13 residues long. The CDR3 loop reads CASSSRDRDEQYF. The CDR3 DNA reads TGTGCCAGCAGTTCTAGAGACAGAGACGAGCAGTACTTC.

Of note for this clone: At the DNA level, this CDR3 is encoded by other sequences in the same sample as well. J is TRBJ2-7 and V is TRBV27; D gene unclear. The CDR3 is made up of 13 amino acids. Germline CDR1 MNHEY, CDR2 SMNVEV (reference sequence). Trimming took 2 bases from V and 3 from J, leaving 8 bases between them. CDR3 amino acids: CASSLGQNYEQYF. Written as DNA, the CDR3 is TGTGCCAGCAGTTTAGGGCAGAACTACGAGCAGTACTTC.

This chain links TRBV5-1 with TRBJ2-1; 11 bases are a match to TRBD2. The ends lost 0 bases at V and 4 bases at J; junction bases unmatched: 3. CDR1 is SGHRS, CDR2 YFSETQ, per germline. The CDR3 has 16 amino acids. The CDR3, as DNA: TGCGCCAGCAGCTTGGAGACTAGCGGGACGTACAATGAGCAGTTCTTC. Its protein product is CASSLETSGTYNEQFF.

The V gene is TRBV19, the J gene TRBJ1-2; perhaps TRBD1 as D (5 bases). The V end was cut by 6 bases, the J end by 4 bases, with 15 bases between. CDR1 is LNHDA and CDR2 is SQIVND in the germline V gene (reference sequence). This CDR3 comprises 14 residues. CDR3 in DNA: TGTGCCAGTAGGGGGGATACAGGACCCTATGGCTACACCTTC. It specifies CASRGDTGPYGYTF.

V is TRBV28 and J is TRBJ2-7; a weak D match, TRBD2 (5 bases). CDR1 is MDHEN and CDR2 is SYDVKM in the germline V gene. Trimming took off 6 bases at V and 0 bases at J, with 12 bases between the two ends. This CDR3 region has 14 residues. The CDR3 here is CASSTEEVSYEQYF. Written as DNA, the CDR3 is TGTGCCAGCAGCACGGAGGAGGTCTCCTACGAGCAGTACTTC. Variable domain in full (rest from reference TRBV28 and TRBJ2-7): DVKVTQSSRYLVKRTGEKVFLECVQDMDHENMFWYRQDPGLGLRLIYFSYDVKMKEKGDIPEGYSVSREKKERFSLILESASTNQTSMYLCASSTEEVSYEQYFGPGTRLTVT.

This clone appeared once. The rearrangement joins TRBV4-3 to TRBJ2-7; D tentatively reads TRBD1 or TRBD2 (5 bases each). The CDR3 contains 14 residues. CDR1 is LGHNA, CDR2 YSLEER, per germline. The ends were cut back, 1 base at V and 2 bases at J, with 9 bases in the middle. The CDR3 nucleotides are TGCGCCAGCAGCCAAGCGAGGGGTACCTACGAGCAGTACTTC. It translates to CASSQARGTYEQYF.

The gene calls are TRBV4-3 and TRBJ2-3, with D perhaps TRBD2 (5 bases). Per the germline V gene, CDR1 is LGHNA and CDR2 is YSLEER. The V gene lost 0 bases and the J gene lost 6 bases, with 10 bases spanning the gap. The CDR3 contains 14 residues. The CDR3 region is CASSQDRRMDTQYF. CDR3 DNA: TGCGCCAGCAGCCAAGACCGGAGGATGGATACGCAGTATTTT.

V and J are TRBV19 and TRBJ2-1; a weak D match, TRBD1 (5 bases). CDR1 and CDR2 from the germline V gene are LNHDA and SQIVND (reference sequence). The V end lost 3 bases, the J end lost 10 bases, and 13 bases lay between the germline ends. The CDR3 contains 13 residues. The CDR3 protein is CASSISVQVEQFF. DNA of the CDR3: TGTGCCAGTAGTATTAGTGTACAGGTAGAGCAGTTCTTC.

This chain joins TRBV6-1 and TRBJ1-6, with unresolved D. From germline, CDR1 is MNHNS and CDR2 SASEGT. CDR3 length equals 15 residues. V shed 2 bases and J shed 8 bases, with 13 bases lying between them. DNA for the CDR3: TGTGCCAGCAGTGAAATTTGGCCGACGGATTCACCCCTCCACTTT. Its protein product is CASSEIWPTDSPLHF.

This clone was seen only once. The chain couples TRBV4-1 to TRBJ2-7; D is ambiguous. The V gene's germline CDR1 is MGHRA and CDR2 YSYEKL. V lost 0 bases, J lost 2 bases, and 5 bases lay in between. This CDR3 region has 13 residues. CDR3 amino acids: CASSQDTAYEQYF. CDR3 DNA: TGCGCCAGCAGCCAAGATACAGCCTACGAGCAGTACTTC.

J is TRBJ2-7 and V is TRBV28; no clear D gene. CDR3 length: 12 residues. Trimming cost V 5 bases and J 3 bases, with 8 bases left between them. Germline CDR1 is MDHEN and CDR2 is SYDVKM. CDR3 sequence (DNA): TGTGCCAGCAGTCCCGATAACTACGAGCAGTACTTC. This sequence encodes CASSPDNYEQYF.

The rearrangement uses TRBV11-2 and TRBJ2-3; D is perhaps TRBD1 or TRBD2 (7 bases each). Germline V gene lookup returns CDR1 SGHAT and CDR2 FQNNGV. V was cut by 1 base and J by 6 bases, with 20 bases left in between. This CDR3 comprises 17 residues. CDR3 coding DNA: TGTGCCAGCAGCTTAGTTCCAGGGGGGGAAACGAGGGATACGCAGTATTTT. This encodes CASSLVPGGETRDTQYF.